These T cell receptor beta chains were read from a single sample in a study of blood T cells in healthy people across ages. TCRdb independently ran MiXCR on the 5' RACE reads; one entry per CDR3 protein. This sample has just over 1 million distinct CDR3 sequences, with more than 40% found just once. Sequencing was performed on blood. Receptors originate from a woman between 55 and 75 years old in good health. The CDR3 runs from the conserved cysteine through the conserved F or W. D genes are given only for firm matches. Where a row states a size, it is once, few, many or the class of an expanded clone; other rows omit it.

clone_size | j_call | d_call | v_call | cdr3_aa | cdr3_nt
NA | TRBJ2-7 | NA | TRBV27 | CASSRSWNYEQYF | TGTGCCAGCAGTCGCAGCTGGAACTACGAGCAGTACTTC
few | TRBJ2-7 | NA | TRBV6-2/TRBV6-3 | CASSFKGQPEVDEQYF | TGTGCCAGCAGTTTTAAGGGCCAGCCCGAGGTGGACGAGCAGTACTTC
NA | TRBJ1-2 | TRBD1 | TRBV28 | CASSRWGQGDYGYTF | TGTGCCAGCAGTCGGTGGGGACAGGGTGACTATGGCTACACCTTC
NA | TRBJ2-2 | NA | TRBV27 | CVSSLYAGHQGDTGELFF | TGTGTCAGCAGTTTATATGCGGGGCACCAGGGGGACACCGGGGAGCTGTTTTTT
few | TRBJ1-2 | NA | TRBV5-1 | CASSLDGQADYGYTF | TGCGCCAGCAGCTTGGATGGTCAGGCGGACTATGGCTACACCTTC
NA | TRBJ1-4 | NA | TRBV28 | CASSMGVLTPGRNEKLFF | TGTGCCAGCAGCATGGGGGTACTAACGCCGGGACGTAATGAAAAACTGTTTTTT
NA | TRBJ1-5 | NA | TRBV27 | CASSPEGSLKQPQHF | TGTGCCAGCAGCCCTGAGGGCTCTCTTAAGCAGCCCCAGCATTTT
many | TRBJ2-4 | TRBD2 | TRBV11-1 | CASSPGLAGAQNIQYF | TGTGCCAGCAGCCCGGGACTAGCGGGAGCGCAAAACATTCAGTACTTC
few | TRBJ2-7 | NA | TRBV13 | CASSLAGDTYEQYF | TGTGCCAGCAGCTTGGCAGGGGACACCTACGAGCAGTACTTC
once | TRBJ2-7 | TRBD2 | TRBV7-9 | CASSPQVAGGPPYEQYF | TGTGCCAGCAGCCCACAAGTAGCGGGAGGGCCGCCATACGAGCAGTACTTC
NA | TRBJ2-1 | NA | TRBV3-1 | CASSLSGLSYNEQFF | TGTGCCAGCAGCCTTAGCGGTCTCTCCTACAATGAGCAGTTCTTC
NA | TRBJ2-7 | TRBD2 | TRBV28 | CASSLLSGTYEQYF | TGTGCCAGCAGTTTACTTAGCGGGACTTACGAGCAGTACTTC
NA | TRBJ1-5 | NA | TRBV28 | CASRYSFSNQPQHF | TGTGCCAGCAGATACAGTTTCAGCAATCAGCCCCAGCATTTT
NA | TRBJ2-6 | NA | TRBV5-1 | CASSLHRSSGANVLTF | TGCGCCAGCAGCTTGCACAGGAGCTCTGGGGCCAACGTCCTGACTTTC
few | TRBJ2-1 | NA | TRBV7-9 | CAYPERRGVVDEQFF | TGTGCCTACCCGGAGCGCAGAGGGGTAGTCGATGAGCAGTTCTTC
NA | TRBJ2-7 | TRBD2 | TRBV29-1 | CSVEGGGLAGPNYEQYF | TGCAGCGTTGAGGGAGGAGGACTAGCGGGCCCTAACTACGAGCAGTACTTC
NA | TRBJ1-2 | NA | TRBV7-9 | CASSSSVSPGNGYTF | TGTGCCAGCAGTTCTTCCGTCTCGCCCGGCAATGGCTACACCTTC
once | TRBJ2-7 | NA | TRBV28 | CASKGRVFSYEQYF | TGTGCCAGCAAAGGACGGGTGTTCTCCTACGAGCAGTACTTC
NA | TRBJ1-1 | NA | TRBV29-1 | CSVLLTGWNTEAFF | TGCAGCGTCTTACTTACAGGGTGGAACACTGAAGCTTTCTTT
NA | TRBJ1-1 | NA | TRBV27 | CASRLQGGNAEAFF | TGTGCCAGCAGACTACAGGGAGGGAACGCTGAAGCTTTCTTT
few | TRBJ2-7 | TRBD2 | TRBV5-1 | CASASPSSGSWDEQYF | TGCGCCAGCGCGTCACCTTCTAGCGGGAGTTGGGACGAGCAGTACTTC
NA | TRBJ2-4 | TRBD1 | TRBV6-6 | CASLDRVNIQYF | TGTGCCAGCCTGGACAGGGTAAACATTCAGTACTTC
NA | TRBJ2-7 | NA | TRBV18 | CASSPVLTSISYEQYF | TGTGCCAGCTCACCTGTTCTTACTAGTATCTCCTACGAGCAGTACTTC
few | TRBJ2-1 | TRBD2 | TRBV7-2 | CASSLARAGGPYNEQFF | TGTGCCAGCAGCTTGGCCCGAGCGGGAGGGCCGTACAATGAGCAGTTCTTC
NA | TRBJ1-5 | NA | TRBV7-9 | CASSLTQDGNQPQHF | TGTGCCAGCAGCTTAACGCAGGATGGCAATCAGCCCCAGCATTTT
NA | TRBJ1-4 | TRBD1 | TRBV5-1 | CASSLRDRSEKLFF | TGCGCCAGCAGCCTCCGGGACAGGAGTGAAAAACTGTTTTTT
NA | TRBJ2-7 | NA | TRBV28 | CASFSRGIYEQYF | TGTGCCAGCTTTAGTCGAGGGATCTACGAGCAGTACTTC
NA | TRBJ2-7 | TRBD2 | TRBV6-2/TRBV6-3 | CASTYGTSSNEQYF | TGTGCCAGCACTTATGGGACTAGCAGCAATGAGCAGTACTTC
NA | TRBJ2-7 | NA | TRBV20-1 | CSARGVRDEQYF | TGCAGTGCTAGAGGGGTGAGGGACGAGCAGTACTTC
few | TRBJ1-6 | TRBD1 | TRBV27 | CASSLDQGDDNSPLHF | TGTGCCAGCAGTTTGGATCAGGGGGACGATAATTCACCCCTCCACTTT
NA | TRBJ1-6 | NA | TRBV30 | CAWSWIEEASPLHF | TGTGCCTGGAGTTGGATCGAGGAGGCTTCACCCCTCCACTTT
NA | TRBJ2-4 | NA | TRBV20-1 | CSARDRVSVKNIQYF | TGCAGTGCTAGAGATCGAGTGAGCGTCAAAAACATTCAGTACTTC
once | TRBJ1-2 | TRBD1 | TRBV2 | CASSDDRTGRGYTF | TGTGCCAGCAGTGACGATCGGACAGGCCGTGGCTACACCTTC
NA | TRBJ1-1 | NA | TRBV6-6 | CASSYARAGNTEAFF | TGTGCCAGCAGTTACGCTAGGGCCGGGAACACTGAAGCTTTCTTT
NA | TRBJ2-4 | NA | TRBV12-3/TRBV12-4 | CASSLSGDIQYF | TGTGCCAGCAGTTTGTCAGGGGACATTCAGTACTTC
NA | TRBJ2-7 | NA | TRBV20-1 | CSASPSSARFSYEQYF | TGCAGTGCTAGCCCCAGCAGCGCGCGCTTCTCCTACGAGCAGTACTTC
NA | TRBJ2-2 | NA | TRBV4-1 | CASSQGWPRTGELFF | TGCGCCAGCAGCCAAGGGTGGCCGAGGACCGGGGAGCTGTTTTTT
NA | TRBJ2-4 | NA | TRBV6-2/TRBV6-3 | CASSYRDVEQYF | TGTGCCAGCAGTTACCGGGACGTTGAGCAGTACTTC
NA | TRBJ2-1 | NA | TRBV10-3 | CANRRTDALFDEQFF | TGTGCCAACAGGCGGACCGATGCTCTCTTCGATGAGCAGTTCTTC
NA | TRBJ2-6 | NA | TRBV20-1 | CSANPSGNSGANVLTF | TGCAGTGCTAATCCCTCGGGAAACTCTGGGGCCAACGTCCTGACTTTC
NA | TRBJ1-1 | NA | TRBV7-8 | CASTLETPGNTEAFF | TGTGCCAGCACCCTAGAAACCCCAGGGAACACTGAAGCTTTCTTT
NA | TRBJ2-7 | NA | TRBV5-1 | CASSLVRTATYEQYF | TGCGCCAGCAGCTTGGTACGGACAGCCACCTACGAGCAGTACTTC
NA | TRBJ2-1 | NA | TRBV11-1 | CASKEQVGSYNEQFF | TGTGCCAGCAAAGAACAGGTGGGCTCCTACAATGAGCAGTTCTTC
few | TRBJ2-1 | NA | TRBV20-1 | CKLPGVNDNEQFF | TGCAAGTTACCGGGGGTCAATGACAATGAGCAGTTCTTC
few | TRBJ2-3 | NA | TRBV29-1 | CSVFRADTQYF | TGCAGCGTGTTTAGGGCAGATACGCAGTATTTT
NA | TRBJ2-3 | TRBD2 | TRBV4-1 | CASSQTHSGSTDTQYF | TGCGCCAGCAGCCAAACTCATAGCGGGAGCACAGATACGCAGTATTTT
NA | TRBJ2-7 | NA | TRBV7-9 | CASSPSLLGGEQYF | TGTGCCAGCAGCCCTAGTTTACTGGGCGGCGAGCAGTACTTC
NA | TRBJ2-7 | NA | TRBV6-5 | CASSKGRVSSYEQYF | TGTGCCAGCAGCAAGGGGCGCGTAAGCTCCTACGAGCAGTACTTC
few | TRBJ2-7 | TRBD1 | TRBV20-1 | CSVPDRITYEQYF | TGCAGTGTTCCGGACAGGATCACCTACGAGCAGTACTTC
NA | TRBJ1-2 | TRBD1 | TRBV7-2 | CASRPTGAVHYGYTF | TGTGCCAGCAGACCCACAGGGGCAGTTCACTATGGCTACACCTTC
few | TRBJ2-6 | NA | TRBV2 | CASSEDISGANVLTF | TGTGCCAGCAGTGAGGACATCTCTGGGGCCAACGTCCTGACTTTC
NA | TRBJ1-1 | TRBD1 | TRBV5-1 | CASGPRQGPNTEVFF | TGCGCCAGCGGACCGCGACAGGGGCCCAACACTGAAGTTTTCTTT
NA | TRBJ2-5 | TRBD1 | TRBV12-3/TRBV12-4 | CASSPRVGQGLNEQYF | TGTGCCAGCAGTCCTCGCGTGGGACAGGGTCTGAATGAGCAGTACTTC
NA | TRBJ2-7 | NA | TRBV21-1 | CASRIGPGGPYEQYF | TGTGCCAGCAGAATTGGACCAGGGGGCCCCTACGAGCAGTACTTC
few | TRBJ2-7 | TRBD1 | TRBV5-1 | CASSIPGQFVEQYF | TGCGCCAGCAGCATCCCGGGACAGTTCGTAGAGCAGTACTTC
NA | TRBJ2-5 | NA | TRBV11-2 | CASSPTKPNWMQETQYF | TGTGCCAGCAGCCCGACCAAACCGAACTGGATGCAAGAGACCCAGTACTTC
NA | TRBJ2-5 | NA | TRBV20-1 | CSARVSGRIETQYF | TGCAGTGCTAGAGTATCGGGCAGGATTGAGACCCAGTACTTC
NA | TRBJ2-6 | NA | TRBV27 | CASSGRTPTGANVLTF | TGTGCCAGCAGTGGGAGGACACCGACTGGGGCCAACGTCCTGACTTTC
NA | TRBJ1-5 | TRBD1 | TRBV5-1 | CASSPGQGNQPRHF | TGCGCCAGCAGCCCTGGACAGGGGAATCAGCCCCGGCATTTT
few | TRBJ2-5 | TRBD2 | TRBV5-1 | CASSRLAGGFETQYF | TGCGCCAGCAGCCGACTAGCGGGAGGGTTCGAGACCCAGTACTTC